This T cell receptor (beta chain) is from a study of blood T cell dynamics during melanoma immunotherapy. Study-wide context: Standard first-line treatment here was pembrolizumab or nivolumab plus ipilimumab in metastatic melanoma.

From germline, CDR1 is MNHNS and CDR2 SASEGT. This CDR3 is 16 amino acids long. V lost 2 bases, J lost 7 bases, and 8 bases stayed unmatched. Findings and caveats of the study: Whether repertoire-driving clones were melanoma-specific could not be determined. Unlike progressors, later disease-control patients had W3 repertoires gaining clonality or diversity.

DNA loading was fixed at about 380 ng for all bulk PBMC samples. The data were produced by immunoSEQ multiplex PCR, yet TCRdb's version contains in-frame clones alone and is incomplete. The table lists about 8,500 clones, approximately 77% of them singletons, with approximately 1% in the top ten. Time point meaning: pre-treatment baseline. Details on this clone: Its antigen remains unidentified.

The V and J genes are TRBV6-1 and TRBJ1-4; TRBD1 matches at 9 bases. This sample comprised blood, obtained from a patient treated with checkpoint blockade. The clonotype comes from a human donor with melanoma. Here the CDR3 reads CASSESPDRGGEKLFF. The DNA of the CDR3 is TGTGCCAGCAGTGAATCCCCGGACAGGGGAGGTGAAAAACTGTTTTTT.